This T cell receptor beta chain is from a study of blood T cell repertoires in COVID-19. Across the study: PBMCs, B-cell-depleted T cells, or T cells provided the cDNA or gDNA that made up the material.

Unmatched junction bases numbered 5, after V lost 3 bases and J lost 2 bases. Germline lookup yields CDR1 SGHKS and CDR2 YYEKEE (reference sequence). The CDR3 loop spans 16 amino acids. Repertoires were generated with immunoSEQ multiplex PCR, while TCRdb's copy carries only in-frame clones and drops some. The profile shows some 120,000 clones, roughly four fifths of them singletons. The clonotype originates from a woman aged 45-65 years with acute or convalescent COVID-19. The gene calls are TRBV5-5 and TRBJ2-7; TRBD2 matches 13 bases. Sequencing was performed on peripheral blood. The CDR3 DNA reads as TGTGCCAGCAGCTACCCAGGGACTAGCGGGGCCTACGAGCAGTACTTC. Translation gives CASSYPGTSGAYEQYF. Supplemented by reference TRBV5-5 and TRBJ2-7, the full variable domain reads DAGVTQSPTHLIKTRGQQVTLRCSPISGHKSVSWYQQVLGQGPQFIFQYYEKEERGRGNFPDRFSARQFPNYSSELNVNALLLGDSALYLCASSYPGTSGAYEQYFGPGTRLTVT.